The 31 T cell receptor beta chains reported below all come from one sample, sequenced in a study of cytomegalovirus exposure and HLA in healthy donors. Both 60 Vbeta primers and 13 Jbeta primers went into the PCR. Clones were sequenced by immunoSEQ multiplex PCR, and TCRdb holds only the in-frame ones, with some missing. The table lists about 130,000 clones. The sample consisted of PBMCs. These receptors were obtained from a young man in good health and CMV-seronegative.

CDR3 residues: CASSLLADQETQYF. CDR3 in DNA: TGTGCCAGCAGCTTATTGGCGGATCAAGAGACCCAGTACTTC. V is TRBV7-6 and J is TRBJ2-5; unclear D gene. This CDR3 is 14 amino acids long. Germline V gene sequence: CDR1 SGHVS, CDR2 FNYEAQ. The V end was cut by 2 bases, the J end by 2 bases, with 9 bases between.

The chain has TRBV30 and TRBJ1-6; 8 bases align to TRBD1. The CDR3 loop spans 15 amino acids. Per the germline V gene, CDR1 is GTSNPN and CDR2 is SVGIG (reference sequence). The junction had 9 bases not matched to a gene; V was cut back by 1 base and J by 10 bases. CDR3 bases: TGTGCCTGGAGTGACGCGACAGGGGTGGGCTCACCCCTCCACTTT. This codes for CAWSDATGVGSPLHF. Drawing the rest from reference TRBV30 and TRBJ1-6, the complete variable domain is SQTIHQWPATLVQPVGSPLSLECTVEGTSNPNLYWYRQAAGRGLQLLFYSVGIGQISSEVPQNLSASRPQDRQFILSSKKLLLSDSGFYLCAWSDATGVGSPLHFGNGTRLTVT.

The chain is built from TRBV2 and TRBJ2-5; 7 positions agree with TRBD2. The DNA matches TRBJ2-7 better at its end, which makes the J call doubtful. CDR3 length equals 14 residues. CDR1 is SNHLY, CDR2 FYNNEI, per germline. The CDR3 coding sequence is TGTGCCAGCAGTGATATGGCGGGAGTGTACGAGCAGTACTTC. Its protein is CASSDMAGVYEQYF.

The chain is built from TRBV27 and TRBJ1-2, with 11 bases matching TRBD1. Germline CDR1 and CDR2: MNHEY and SMNVEV (reference sequence). This CDR3 is built from 15 residues. With V trimmed by 4 bases and J by 7 bases, 8 bases remained unmatched. DNA of the CDR3: TGTGCCAGCAGTTCCTCACGGACAGGGGGCCTTGGCTACACCTTC. It is translated as CASSSSRTGGLGYTF.

The chain has TRBV28 and TRBJ2-3; 10 positions agree with TRBD2. The CDR3 sequence is 17 residues long. Germline-derived CDR1 and CDR2 are MDHEN and SYDVKM. Unmatched junction bases numbered 11, after V lost 8 bases and J lost 0 bases. The CDR3 DNA reads as TGTGCCAGCCGCCTTACTAGCGGGACATCTAGCACAGATACGCAGTATTTT. Its translation: CASRLTSGTSSTDTQYF.

The chain is built from TRBV2 and TRBJ2-3, with D possibly matching TRBD2 (6 bases). Per the germline V gene, CDR1 is SNHLY and CDR2 is FYNNEI. The germline V and J ends were trimmed by 8 bases and 2 bases, with 17 bases remaining between them. The CDR3 has 15 residues. The CDR3 sequence: CASYVEGGYTDTQYF. CDR3 DNA: TGTGCCAGCTATGTGGAGGGAGGATACACAGATACGCAGTATTTT.

The chain couples TRBV7-2 to TRBJ2-1; possible D gene TRBD2, 7 bases. Germline values: CDR1 SGHTA, CDR2 FQGNSA. CDR3 length: 15 residues. The V end was cut by 6 bases, the J end by 4 bases, with 16 bases between. DNA of the CDR3: TGTGCCAGCAGAATGGGGGGAGGGGGGTACAATGAGCAGTTCTTC. Translating it yields CASRMGGGGYNEQFF.

The chain joins TRBV27 to TRBJ2-1; 12 bases fit TRBD2. Germline-derived CDR1 and CDR2 are MNHEY and SMNVEV (reference sequence). This CDR3 spans 13 amino acids. V dropped 6 bases and J dropped 9; count of bases not matched to a gene: 3. The CDR3 loop reads CASSPTSGSEQFF. CDR3 nucleotides: TGTGCCAGCAGCCCGACTAGCGGGAGTGAGCAGTTCTTC.

The genes are TRBV27 and TRBJ2-7; TRBD1 matches 8 bases. V trimming: 8 bases; J trimming: 4 bases; junction bases outside the gene matches: 7. The CDR3 runs to 13 residues. The V gene's germline CDR1 is MNHEY and CDR2 SMNVEV (reference sequence). The CDR3 coding sequence is TGTGCCAGCGGGGCAGGGGGCCGGTACGAGCAGTACTTC. Translating it yields CASGAGGRYEQYF.

The chain recombines TRBV29-1 with TRBJ2-7; TRBD2 is a possible D gene (5 bases). This CDR3 has 13 residues. CDR1 SQVTM and CDR2 ANQGSEA come from the germline V gene. V was clipped by 4 bases and J by 2 bases, with 12 bases between them. CDR3: CSVGVAPTYEQYF. CDR3 in DNA: TGCAGCGTTGGGGTAGCGCCGACCTACGAGCAGTACTTC.

V usage is TRBV9 and J usage is TRBJ2-3, with no clear D. Germline CDR1 SGDLS, CDR2 YYNGEE. Trimming took 2 bases from V and 6 from J, leaving 13 bases between them. The CDR3 is 14 residues long. CDR3 in amino acids: CASSVRVSGDTQYF. CDR3 nucleotides: TGTGCCAGCAGCGTCCGGGTTAGTGGGGATACGCAGTATTTT.

The chain has TRBV11-2 and TRBJ2-7; D may be TRBD2 (5 bases). CDR1 and CDR2 from the germline V gene are SGHAT and FQNNGV. Trimming stripped 5 bases from V and 0 bases from J, with 14 bases between. The CDR3 runs 15 residues. CDR3 sequence reads: CASSPYGLTSYEQYF. The CDR3, as DNA: TGTGCCAGCAGCCCATACGGACTGACCTCCTACGAGCAGTACTTC.

About this clone itself: The junction departs from germline at one end; a sequencing error may be responsible. The rearrangement links TRBV15 to TRBJ1-5; TRBD1 agrees at 10 bases. From germline, CDR1 is LNHNV and CDR2 YYDKDF (reference sequence). The CDR3 runs to 14 residues. The CDR3 loop is CTTSRDRGGQPQHF. In DNA form, the CDR3 reads TGTACCACCAGCAGGGACAGGGGAGGCCAGCCCCAGCATTTT.

The chain couples TRBV19 to TRBJ1-5; 7 nucleotides line up with TRBD1. V lost 5 bases, J lost 7 bases, and 8 bases stayed unmatched. The CDR3 is 14 residues long. Germline lookup yields CDR1 LNHDA and CDR2 SQIVND (reference sequence). The CDR3 spells CASSASTGKQPQHF. The CDR3, as DNA: TGTGCCAGTAGTGCCTCGACAGGGAAACAGCCCCAGCATTTT.

This sequence joins TRBV30 and TRBJ2-2; 11 bases are a match to TRBD2. Germline assignment: CDR1 GTSNPN and CDR2 SVGIG (reference sequence). Losses at the gene ends were 3 bases for V and 3 bases for J; bases not matched to a gene: 6. The CDR3 spans 16 residues. CDR3 in amino acids: CAWRAIAGGDTGELFF. CDR3 nucleotide sequence: TGTGCCTGGAGAGCGATAGCGGGAGGGGACACCGGGGAGCTGTTTTTT. The entire variable domain, with the rest obtained from reference TRBV30 and TRBJ2-2, is as follows: SQTIHQWPATLVQPVGSPLSLECTVEGTSNPNLYWYRQAAGRGLQLLFYSVGIGQISSEVPQNLSASRPQDRQFILSSKKLLLSDSGFYLCAWRAIAGGDTGELFFGEGSRLTVL.

About this clone: Other DNA sequences within the sample encode an identical CDR3. This chain uses TRBV7-3 with TRBJ2-1, with 9 bases lining up with TRBD2. The J segment lost 7 bases and the V segment lost 1 base, leaving 5 bases of the junction unmatched. The germline V gene encodes CDR1 SGHTA and CDR2 FQGTGA. The CDR3 loop spans 15 amino acids. CDR3 nucleotides: TGTGCCAGCAGCTTAAATGGGCGGGAGGGTAATGAGCAGTTCTTC. It encodes CASSLNGREGNEQFF. The entire variable domain, with the rest obtained from reference TRBV7-3 and TRBJ2-1, is as follows: GAGVSQTPSNKVTEKGKYVELRCDPISGHTALYWYRQSLGQGPEFLIYFQGTGAADDSGLPNDRFFAVRPEGSVSTLKIQRTERGDSAVYLCASSLNGREGNEQFFGPGTRLTVL.

The chain couples TRBV2 to TRBJ2-7; TRBD1 agrees at 10 bases. Trimming removed 1 base from V and 5 bases from J; junction bases left unmatched: 8. The length of the CDR3 is 16 residues. Germline values: CDR1 SNHLY, CDR2 FYNNEI. CDR3 region: CASSEGTGQGTHEQYF. The CDR3 DNA reads as TGTGCCAGCAGTGAAGGGACGGGACAGGGGACCCACGAGCAGTACTTC.

The chain carries TRBV13 and TRBJ2-1; weak D call: TRBD2 (6 bases). The V gene lost 5 bases and the J gene lost 6 bases, with 11 bases spanning the gap. CDR3 length: 13 residues. Germline V gene data show CDR1 as PRHDT and CDR2 as FYEKMQ (reference sequence). The CDR3 sequence is CASSRDLLNEQFF. DNA for the CDR3: TGTGCCAGCAGCAGGGACTTACTCAATGAGCAGTTCTTC.

The rearrangement uses TRBV5-8 and TRBJ2-1, with 7 nucleotides matching TRBD1. V was clipped by 2 bases and J by 8 bases; unmatched bases: 10. Germline CDR1 is SGHTS and CDR2 is YDEGEE. The CDR3 is 15 amino acids. The chain's CDR3 is CASSFVETGRDEQFF. The CDR3 DNA is TGTGCCAGCAGCTTCGTGGAGACAGGGCGGGATGAGCAGTTCTTC.

The rearrangement joins TRBV11-1 to TRBJ1-1; 7 bases align to TRBD1. The CDR3 is 15 residues long. Per germline, CDR1 SGHAT and CDR2 FQDESV (reference sequence). V lost 5 bases to trimming and J lost 1 base; unmatched junction nucleotides: 7. The CDR3, as DNA: TGTGCCAGCAGCGGTCCGGACAGGAGGAACACTGAAGCTTTCTTT. This encodes CASSGPDRRNTEAFF.

The chain uses TRBV5-8 and TRBJ2-2; TRBD2 is a possible D gene (6 bases). Germline assignment: CDR1 SGHTS and CDR2 YDEGEE. V lost 3 bases and J lost 6, with 21 bases in between. CDR3 size: 17 residues. The CDR3 DNA follows: TGTGCCAGCAGCTCCCCAGAACTAGCCCTAAGTGCCGGGGAGCTGTTTTTT. As protein: CASSSPELALSAGELFF.

The V gene is TRBV20-1, the J gene TRBJ2-1, with D unresolved. V gave up 3 bases and J gave up 6 bases, with 6 bases separating them. The CDR3 contains 11 residues. Germline V gene lookup returns CDR1 DFQATT and CDR2 SNEGSKA (reference sequence). CDR3 amino acids: CSASQANEQFF. The CDR3 DNA follows: TGCAGTGCTAGTCAAGCCAATGAGCAGTTCTTC.

V usage is TRBV19 and J usage is TRBJ1-1; the D gene is possibly TRBD1 (5 bases). The CDR3 length is 14 residues. Germline lookup yields CDR1 LNHDA and CDR2 SQIVND (reference sequence). Trimming stripped 4 bases from V and 3 bases from J, with 12 bases between. CDR3 DNA: TGTGCCAGTAGTACTCATAGGGGCGACACTGAAGCTTTCTTT. Protein: CASSTHRGDTEAFF.

The V gene is TRBV19, the J gene TRBJ2-3; possible D gene TRBD2, 5 bases. The V and J ends lost 3 bases and 3 bases respectively, with 16 bases between them. The germline gives CDR1 LNHDA, CDR2 SQIVND (reference sequence). The CDR3 length is 16 residues. The CDR3: CASSIERVRGTDTQYF. The DNA of the CDR3 is TGTGCCAGTAGTATTGAGAGGGTTCGTGGGACAGATACGCAGTATTTT.

V gene TRBV6-5 combines with J gene TRBJ1-5; D might be TRBD1 (6 bases). The CDR3 runs to 15 residues. V lost 6 bases and J lost 2, with 14 bases in between. Germline-derived CDR1 and CDR2 are MNHEY and SVGAGI. The CDR3 reads CASSPDRPGNQPQHF. The CDR3 DNA follows: TGTGCCAGCAGCCCTGACAGGCCGGGCAATCAGCCCCAGCATTTT.

This chain joins TRBV5-1 and TRBJ2-7; 9 positions match TRBD1. The CDR3 sequence is 14 residues long. Germline V gene data show CDR1 as SGHRS and CDR2 as YFSETQ. V lost 0 bases to trimming and J lost 4 bases; unmatched junction nucleotides: 2. The CDR3 is CASSLGTGAYEQYF. CDR3 in DNA: TGCGCCAGCAGCTTGGGGACAGGGGCGTACGAGCAGTACTTC.

The DNA of the CDR3 is TGTGCCAGCAGTTATGGGGGGGAGAGGGAAAAACTGTTTTTT. Protein product: CASSYGGEREKLFF. The chain couples TRBV6-5 to TRBJ1-4, with D perhaps TRBD1 (5 bases). Germline-derived CDR1 and CDR2 are MNHEY and SVGAGI. CDR3 length equals 14 residues. V was cut by 3 bases and J by 8 bases, with 13 bases left in between.

V usage is TRBV4-1 and J usage is TRBJ2-3; D unclear. Deletions cut 4 bases from V and 1 base from J, with 9 bases between. CDR1 and CDR2 from the germline V gene are MGHRA and YSYEKL. The CDR3 extends over 14 amino acids. The CDR3 sequence: CASSPDIGTDTQYF. Here the CDR3 DNA reads TGCGCCAGCAGCCCCGACATCGGCACAGATACGCAGTATTTT.

This chain joins TRBV27 and TRBJ2-6; TRBD1 matches at 12 bases. Germline V gives CDR1 MNHEY, CDR2 SMNVEV (reference sequence). V was clipped by 5 bases and J by 2 bases; unmatched bases: 7. CDR3 length equals 18 residues. For the CDR3, the DNA is TGTGCCAGCAGTCTGGGACAGGGGGCGTTTGCTGGGGCCAACGTCCTGACTTTC. Translation: CASSLGQGAFAGANVLTF.

The chain has TRBV27 and TRBJ2-1; 8 nucleotides align to TRBD2. V dropped 5 bases and J dropped 12; count of bases not matched to a gene: 18. CDR1 and CDR2 from the germline V gene are MNHEY and SMNVEV (reference sequence). The CDR3 is made up of 16 amino acids. In nucleotides, the CDR3 is TGTGCCAGCAGTCCCCCCGGGACTAGAGCCCCCAGGGGGCAGTTCTTC. This codes for CASSPPGTRAPRGQFF.

The chain carries TRBV28 and TRBJ1-4; D unclear. Germline lookup yields CDR1 MDHEN and CDR2 SYDVKM. Trimming removed 3 bases at V and 8 bases at J, with 7 bases between. The CDR3 is 12 amino acids. The CDR3 here is CASSLEAEKLFF. CDR3 DNA sequence: TGTGCCAGCAGTTTGGAGGCGGAAAAACTGTTTTTT.